This T cell receptor beta chain was identified during a study of early T cells in non-severe SARS-CoV-2 infection. Each CDR3 protein gets one entry after TCRdb re-called the 5' RACE reads with MiXCR. The top ten hold under 6% of the sample, which has around 19,000 distinct CDR3 sequences, approximately 4.8% seen once. Within the sample, this clonotype is medium-sized. From germline, CDR1 is MNHEY and CDR2 SMNVEV (reference sequence). The CDR3 contains 14 residues. Deletions cut 5 bases from V and 5 bases from J, with 13 bases between. Sample: whole blood. V gene TRBV27 combines with J gene TRBJ1-5, with D tentatively TRBD1 (6 bases). The sequence came from an adult who was a healthcare worker with PCR-confirmed SARS-CoV-2 infection or an uninfected control (not recorded which). The CDR3 spells CASSPRTVDQPQHF. DNA of the CDR3: TGTGCCAGCAGTCCCCGGACAGTAGATCAGCCCCAGCATTTT.